This TCR beta chain is from a study of Ad26.COV2.S vaccination and SARS-CoV-2 variants. Treatment denoted: roughly 18 received Ad26.COV2.S at low or high dose, single or two shots; about 5 received placebo; per-sample allocation not given. The samples were gathered on day 63 after the first injection of vaccine or placebo. Germline V lookup: CDR1 SGDLS, CDR2 YYNGEE. V was cut by 0 bases and J by 9 bases, with 12 bases left in between. This CDR3 has 13 residues. Using immunoSEQ multiplex PCR, the repertoire was profiled, and TCRdb retains in-frame clones only, with some absent. The table lists about 350,000 clones, 88% of them singletons.

This specimen consisted of peripheral blood, obtained in a trial of Ad26.COV2.S vaccine versus placebo. This chain connects TRBV9 to TRBJ1-1; D remains unclear. The TCR originated in a person aged 18-60 years who received the Ad26.COV2.S COVID-19 vaccine or a placebo. The CDR3 sequence: CASSVGGPEQAFF. CDR3 DNA sequence: TGTGCCAGCAGCGTAGGAGGGCCAGAGCAAGCTTTCTTT.